This TCR beta chain was captured by sequencing in a study of T cell changes during pregnancy in multiple sclerosis. V dropped 7 bases and J dropped 6 bases, with 16 bases sitting between them. Per germline, CDR1 SNHLY and CDR2 FYNNEI. The CDR3 sequence is 14 residues long. This clone is a singleton in its sample. Libraries were prepared by immunoSEQ multiplex PCR; TCRdb keeps only in-frame clonotypes and omits some of them. The data contain over 100,000 clones, around nine tenths of them singletons. J is TRBJ2-1 and V is TRBV2; D is unresolved. This specimen consisted of peripheral blood, obtained in the third trimester of pregnancy. The TCR was taken from a female donor with multiple sclerosis, enrolled in a pregnancy study. The CDR3 protein is CASNHEMNGNEQFF. CDR3 bases: TGTGCCAGCAACCACGAGATGAACGGCAATGAGCAGTTCTTC.